The clone carrying this TCR beta chain was picked up a small number of times. With 5 bases clipped from V and 0 bases from J, the junction kept 6 bases outside the gene matches. The CDR3 loop spans 17 amino acids. Germline V CDR1 and CDR2: SEHNR, FQNEAQ (reference sequence). This entry is derived from a study of blood T cell repertoires in COVID-19. Sequenced by immunoSEQ multiplex PCR; TCRdb stores in-frame clones only, minus some. The sample consists of fewer than 350,000 clones, approximately 84% of them appearing once. The genes are TRBV7-9 and TRBJ2-3; TRBD1 aligns across 12 bases. The TCR comes from a woman aged 25-40 years who had recovered from COVID-19. The sequenced material came from peripheral blood. The CDR3 here is CASSKPGQGASTDTQYF. The CDR3 DNA sequence: TGTGCCAGCAGCAAACCGGGACAGGGGGCTAGCACAGATACGCAGTATTTT.